Listed here are 17 T cell receptor beta chains from one sample, sequenced in a study of control samples from healthy donors and cancer patients. Measured with immunoSEQ multiplex PCR; TCRdb has only the in-frame clones, and not every one. The sample carries 93,000 or so clones, 75% to 90% recorded once. Source material: PBMCs. The receptors come from a man aged 55 to 70 with lung cancer.

The chain combines TRBV5-5 with TRBJ2-5, with TRBD1 as a possible D gene (6 bases). CDR1 and CDR2 (germline): SGHKS, YYEKEE (reference sequence). V lost 4 bases and J lost 2, with 12 bases in between. The CDR3 spans 14 residues. CDR3 bases: TGTGCCAGCAGCCGTTGGACAGTTCAAGAGACCCAGTACTTC. The encoded protein is CASSRWTVQETQYF. The whole variable domain, filled in from reference TRBV5-5 and TRBJ2-5, reads DAGVTQSPTHLIKTRGQQVTLRCSPISGHKSVSWYQQVLGQGPQFIFQYYEKEERGRGNFPDRFSARQFPNYSSELNVNALLLGDSALYLCASSRWTVQETQYFGPGTRLLVL.

The chain couples TRBV19 to TRBJ1-2; a weak D match, TRBD1 (6 bases). Deletions cut 5 bases from V and 4 bases from J, with 11 bases between. This CDR3 has 13 amino acids. CDR1 and CDR2 from the germline V gene are LNHDA and SQIVND (reference sequence). In nucleotides, the CDR3 is TGTGCCAGTAGTGTACGGACAGCCTATGGCTACACCTTC. Protein: CASSVRTAYGYTF.

There are a few counts of this clone. The rearrangement joins TRBV4-1 to TRBJ1-2; the D gene is possibly TRBD1 (6 bases). Per the germline V gene, CDR1 is MGHRA and CDR2 is YSYEKL. The CDR3 runs to 15 residues. With 1 base removed from V and 4 bases from J, the gap between germline ends came to 13 bases. Written as DNA, the CDR3 is TGCGCCAGCAGCCAAGGTGGACAGTCTGGCTATGGCTACACCTTC. It yields the protein CASSQGGQSGYGYTF.

V and J are TRBV2 and TRBJ2-2; D may be TRBD2 (6 bases). CDR1 is SNHLY and CDR2 is FYNNEI in the germline V gene. The CDR3 has 16 residues. V lost 3 bases to trimming and J lost 0 bases, with 11 bases between them. The CDR3 is CASSDIGGSNTGELFF. The DNA for the CDR3 is TGTGCCAGCAGTGACATCGGGGGTTCGAACACCGGGGAGCTGTTTTTT.

This clone was found once. The chain links TRBV5-5 to TRBJ2-3; perhaps TRBD2 as D (6 bases). Germline V CDR1 and CDR2: SGHKS, YYEKEE (reference sequence). The CDR3 loop spans 16 amino acids. V was trimmed by 4 bases and J by 3 bases, leaving 18 bases between them. This CDR3 reads CASSAGLLGGTDTQYF. The CDR3 DNA reads as TGTGCCAGCAGCGCGGGACTCCTCGGGGGAACAGATACGCAGTATTTT.

The rearrangement links TRBV12-3 or TRBV12-4 to TRBJ1-1; the D gene is possibly TRBD1 (5 bases). The CDR3 spans 12 residues. The V end was cut by 3 bases, the J end by 7 bases, with 9 bases between. The CDR3 DNA sequence: TGTGCCAGCAGTTTGGGCCAGGGTGAAGCTTTCTTT. Its translation: CASSLGQGEAFF.

This chain joins TRBV6-5 and TRBJ1-4; no firm D call. Germline CDR1 MNHEY, CDR2 SVGAGI. V shed 5 bases and J shed 5 bases, with 9 bases lying between them. This CDR3 is 13 amino acids long. The CDR3 loop is CASSRAVNEKLFF. Here the CDR3 DNA reads TGTGCCAGCAGTCGGGCCGTAAATGAAAAACTGTTTTTT.

This clone is a singleton in its sample. The chain employs TRBV9 and TRBJ2-2; the D is unclear. With 0 bases removed from V and 5 bases from J, the gap between germline ends came to 2 bases. This CDR3 is built from 12 residues. Germline loops: CDR1 SGDLS, CDR2 YYNGEE. CDR3 sequence: CASSVETGELFF. In nucleotides, the CDR3 is TGTGCCAGCAGCGTAGAGACCGGGGAGCTGTTTTTT.

This CDR3 reads CASSQLYGYTF. The CDR3 DNA sequence: TGTGCCAGTAGCCAGCTCTATGGCTACACCTTC. This rearrangement joins TRBV19 to TRBJ1-2; D call uncertain. V was clipped by 6 bases and J by 4 bases, with 6 bases between them. In germline, CDR1 is LNHDA, CDR2 SQIVND (reference sequence). CDR3 size: 11 residues.

The rearrangement uses TRBV11-3 and TRBJ1-1; possibly TRBD1 for D (5 bases). From germline, CDR1 is SGHNT and CDR2 YENEEA. CDR3 length: 15 amino acids. V lost 6 bases and J lost 6, with 20 bases in between. CDR3: CASSSPRQGVPEAFF. CDR3 bases: TGTGCCAGCAGTTCCCCTCGACAAGGGGTACCTGAAGCTTTCTTT.

The chain joins TRBV29-1 to TRBJ1-5; D gene unclear. The CDR3 contains 12 residues. Trimming cost V 6 bases and J 1 base, with 7 bases left between them. Per the germline V gene, CDR1 is SQVTM and CDR2 is ANQGSEA. In DNA, the CDR3 is TGCAGCGTGAGGGAGAGCAATCAGCCCCAGCATTTT. Protein product: CSVRESNQPQHF. Full variable domain (rest looked up from reference TRBV29-1 and TRBJ1-5): SAVISQKPSRDICQRGTSLTIQCQVDSQVTMMFWYRQQPGQSLTLIATANQGSEATYESGFVIDKFPISRPNLTFSTLTVSNMSPEDSSIYLCSVRESNQPQHFGDGTRLSIL.

The CDR3 DNA reads TGTGCCAGCATCCCTTACGAGCAGTACGTC. It yields the protein CASIPYEQYV. The chain has TRBV21-1 and TRBJ2-7; TRBD2 is taken as the D call from the table, unchecked against the DNA. TRBV21-1 is a pseudogene segment. CDR3 size: 10 residues.

A word on this clone: Other DNA sequences in the same sample also yield this CDR3. The rearrangement joins TRBV7-3 to TRBJ1-1, with 7 bases that match TRBD1. The V and J ends lost 1 base and 4 bases, in that order; junction bases with no gene match: 3. CDR1 and CDR2 from the germline V gene are SGHTA and FQGTGA. This CDR3 has 14 amino acids. CDR3 in DNA: TGTGCCAGCAGCTTAATAGGGGGCGGCACTGAAGCTTTCTTT. Protein sequence: CASSLIGGGTEAFF. Filled out from reference TRBV7-3 and TRBJ1-1, the complete variable domain reads GAGVSQTPSNKVTEKGKYVELRCDPISGHTALYWYRQSLGQGPEFLIYFQGTGAADDSGLPNDRFFAVRPEGSVSTLKIQRTERGDSAVYLCASSLIGGGTEAFFGQGTRLTVV.

The chain links TRBV5-1 to TRBJ1-2; D call uncertain. This CDR3 has 17 amino acids. Germline V CDR1 and CDR2: SGHRS, YFSETQ. Trimming removed 1 base from V and 4 bases from J, with 20 bases in between. The CDR3 spells CASSLSFTGTELYGYTF. CDR3 bases: TGCGCCAGCAGCTTGTCCTTTACCGGCACAGAGCTCTATGGCTACACCTTC.

Only one count was recorded for this clone. The V call is TRBV11-3, the J call TRBJ2-3; tentatively, D is TRBD1 (5 bases). Per germline, CDR1 SGHNT and CDR2 YENEEA. V lost 5 bases to trimming and J lost 6 bases, with 15 bases between them. The CDR3 is 14 residues long. The CDR3 nucleotides read TGTGCCAGCAGCCAAAATACAGGCTACGATACGCAGTATTTT. Amino acid sequence: CASSQNTGYDTQYF.

The chain is built from TRBV7-2 and TRBJ2-5, with D unresolved. Germline CDR1 reads SGHTA; CDR2 reads FQGNSA. V was shortened by 4 bases and J by 8 bases, with 8 bases between the two germline ends. The CDR3 contains 11 residues. The CDR3 DNA is TGTGCCAGCAGCTCCCACCTCACCCAGTACTTC. Protein: CASSSHLTQYF.

V gene TRBV11-2 combines with J gene TRBJ2-5, with TRBD2 identical over 7 bases. From germline, CDR1 is SGHAT and CDR2 FQNNGV. Losses at the gene ends were 5 bases for V and 4 bases for J; bases not matched to a gene: 7. This CDR3 spans 14 amino acids. The DNA for the CDR3 is TGTGCCAGCAGCCCTTCCGCGGGAGTAGAGACCCAGTACTTC. It encodes CASSPSAGVETQYF.